This TCR beta chain was identified during a study of CD8+ T cells in alopecia areata. Study details: Roughly 6-11-week-old female C3H/HeJ mice were grafted with skin from spontaneously alopecic approximately 6-12-month-old C3H/HeJ graft donors.

Looked up from germline, CDR1 is NNHDY and CDR2 is SYVADS. This CDR3 is 11 amino acids long. Extracted from the samples, RNA was reverse transcribed into cDNA to serve as the sequencing template. Assay: immunoSEQ multiplex PCR; the TCRdb copy retains only in-frame clones and omits some. Singletons are absent from the sample, which has around 290,000 clones. The sorting of pooled cutaneous lymph node cells relied on CD4, CD8alpha, NKG2D, NKG2ACE and other markers. This clone was picked up a small number of times. Gene names follow the mouse nomenclature. With the read ending 4 residues before the CDR3 end, the germline J gene is used to fill in that end.

The TCR comes from a C3H/HeJ mouse with alopecia areata. Strain MHC haplotype: H2-k. The rearrangement links TRBV13-3 to TRBJ2-1; D is unresolved. What was sequenced was CD4+ T cells sorted from a lymph node. The CDR3 here is CASRLRAEQFF. CDR3 bases read: TGTGCCAGCAGGTTGAGGGCT.